The next 16 T cell receptor beta chains were all read from a single sample in a study of T cells expressing NK-cell markers. No DNA is given; TCRdb re-called the 5' RACE reads and lists each CDR3 protein once. Recorded here are about 190,000 distinct CDR3 sequences; the top ten clones represent roughly a fifth. The sample comprised blood T cells: a sorted CD56 or NKG2C T cell subset, CD4+ or CD8+ T cells, or bulk PBMC T cells (not recorded which). The receptor set was obtained from a man aged 18 to 69 in good health.

This sequence joins TRBV28 and TRBJ1-1; lacking DNA, the TRBD1 call made by TCRdb goes unchecked. There are 15 residues in the CDR3. The germline gives CDR1 MDHEN, CDR2 SYDVKM. The CDR3 reads CASSLPRGQTTEAFF.

This chain joins TRBV7-6 and TRBJ1-4; TCRdb picks TRBD1, but there is no DNA to check that call. The CDR3 is 15 residues long. Germline assignment: CDR1 SGHVS and CDR2 FNYEAQ. This CDR3 reads CASSPIQGRDEKLFF.

The J gene is TRBJ2-3, the V gene TRBV19; the D call of TRBD2 rests on TCRdb alone, since no DNA is present to check it. CDR1 is LNHDA and CDR2 is SQIVND in the germline V gene (reference sequence). This CDR3 contains 15 residues. The CDR3 loop is CASSLLAGFTDTQYF. The full variable domain, with the rest looked up from reference TRBV19 and TRBJ2-3, is DGGITQSPKYLFRKEGQNVTLSCEQNLNHDAMYWYRQDPGQGLRLIYYSQIVNDFQKGDIAEGYSVSREKKESFPLTVTSAQKNPTAFYLCASSLLAGFTDTQYFGPGTRLTVL.

J is TRBJ2-1 and V is TRBV5-4; TCRdb names TRBD1, which stays unverified in the absence of DNA. The CDR3 has 14 residues. Looked up from germline, CDR1 is SGHNT and CDR2 is YYREEE (reference sequence). CDR3 region: CASSAGQHYNEQFF.

The chain has TRBV7-9 and TRBJ2-1. The CDR3 loop spans 14 amino acids. CDR1 SEHNR and CDR2 FQNEAQ come from the germline V gene (reference sequence). CDR3 sequence reads: CASSLIPSYNEQFF.

The chain uses TRBV29-1 and TRBJ2-7; TCRdb calls TRBD1, which cannot be checked without DNA. The germline V gene encodes CDR1 SQVTM and CDR2 ANQGSEA. The CDR3 totals 13 residues. The CDR3 protein is CSVATGTEYEQYF.

This rearrangement joins TRBV4-1 to TRBJ2-3; the TCRdb D gene call, TRBD2, has no DNA to confirm it. Germline CDR1 reads MGHRA; CDR2 reads YSYEKL. The CDR3 consists of 16 residues. The CDR3 loop reads CASSQDMSGWSDTQYF.

CDR3 protein: CASSSQSGSTDTQYF. The rearrangement links TRBV7-2 to TRBJ2-3; TCRdb proposes TRBD1, but this gene call is untestable without DNA. CDR3 length: 15 residues. Germline CDR1 is SGHTA and CDR2 is FQGNSA.

The rearrangement links TRBV5-1 to TRBJ1-1. Germline V gene sequence: CDR1 SGHRS, CDR2 YFSETQ. The CDR3 sequence is 13 residues long. This CDR3 is CASSLTGGSEAFF.

The chain uses TRBV27 and TRBJ2-1; TCRdb names TRBD2, which stays unverified in the absence of DNA. The CDR3 has 19 residues. CDR1 is MNHEY, CDR2 SMNVEV, per germline (reference sequence). The CDR3 spells CASSPRAILVAGGLAEQFF.

V usage is TRBV21-1 and J usage is TRBJ2-7; TCRdb reports TRBD1, a call that lacks DNA to check it against. TRBV21-1 is reported as a pseudogene. This CDR3 comprises 14 residues. The CDR3: CASSNTCRGEVQYF.

This sequence joins TRBV3-1 and TRBJ2-5. The CDR3 has 15 amino acids. CDR1 is LGHDT, CDR2 YNNKEL, per germline (reference sequence). This CDR3 reads CASSQDHGDWLTQYF.

The CDR3 loop is CASSSAGTSPLYEQYF. The V call is TRBV6-5, the J call TRBJ2-7; the D call of TRBD2 rests on TCRdb alone, since no DNA is present to check it. The CDR3 is made up of 16 amino acids. Germline-derived CDR1 and CDR2 are MNHEY and SVGAGI.

The chain carries TRBV7-2 and TRBJ2-3; without DNA, the TCRdb call of TRBD1 cannot be checked. Germline V CDR1 and CDR2: SGHTA, FQGNSA. The length of the CDR3 is 15 residues. CDR3 protein: CASSLRQGMTDTQYF.

V usage is TRBV6-5 and J usage is TRBJ1-2; the TRBD1 assignment by TCRdb is unverifiable without DNA. This CDR3 region has 15 residues. Germline CDR1 MNHEY, CDR2 SVGAGI. The CDR3 here is CASSTLDRGHSGYTF.

This chain uses TRBV11-2 with TRBJ2-7; as DNA is missing, the TRBD1 call by TCRdb cannot be tested. The length of the CDR3 is 16 residues. Germline loops: CDR1 SGHAT, CDR2 FQNNGV. CDR3 protein: CASSAPGQTYEYEQYF.